A single sample gave rise to the 32 T cell receptor beta chains below, sequenced in a study of shared clonotypes between healthy human individuals. Libraries were prepared by immunoSEQ multiplex PCR; TCRdb keeps only in-frame clonotypes and omits some of them. Of 950,000 to 1,300,000 clones detected, about 70% appear once; the ten largest clones hold around 1.5%. Material for sequencing was memory CD4+ T cells sorted from blood. Subset reported: CD45RA-negative fraction. Every receptor here comes from a man aged 18-30 years in good health.

J is TRBJ2-3 and V is TRBV2, with D unclear. In germline, CDR1 is SNHLY, CDR2 FYNNEI. Trimming removed 5 bases at V and 3 bases at J, with 15 bases between. The length of the CDR3 is 15 residues. CDR3 coding DNA: TGTGCCAGCAGTCCCGGGCCCCATGATACAGATACGCAGTATTTT. This sequence encodes CASSPGPHDTDTQYF.

The V gene is TRBV6-5, the J gene TRBJ2-1; 7 nucleotides line up with TRBD2. The CDR3 contains 15 residues. V shed 6 bases and J 10 bases; nucleotides not matched to a gene: 15. The germline gives CDR1 MNHEY, CDR2 SVGAGI. The CDR3 DNA reads as TGTGCCAGCAGGCCACCCGGGACTACATTAAGGGAGCAGTTCTTC. Translation gives CASRPPGTTLREQFF.

The J gene is TRBJ2-3, the V gene TRBV19, with TRBD1 identical over 12 bases. Trimming took 4 bases from V and 2 from J; bases not matched to a gene: 10. Germline CDR1 and CDR2: LNHDA and SQIVND (reference sequence). This CDR3 spans 18 amino acids. The CDR3 protein is CASSKGGTGGFNTDTQYF. In nucleotides, the CDR3 is TGTGCCAGTAGTAAAGGCGGGACAGGGGGCTTTAACACAGATACGCAGTATTTT. Full variable domain (remainder filled in from reference TRBV19 and TRBJ2-3): DGGITQSPKYLFRKEGQNVTLSCEQNLNHDAMYWYRQDPGQGLRLIYYSQIVNDFQKGDIAEGYSVSREKKESFPLTVTSAQKNPTAFYLCASSKGGTGGFNTDTQYFGPGTRLTVL.

The chain couples TRBV7-8 to TRBJ2-7; D perhaps matches TRBD2 (5 bases). The germline V and J ends were trimmed by 5 bases and 7 bases, with 15 bases remaining between them. Germline V gene data show CDR1 as SGHVS and CDR2 as FQNEAQ. This CDR3 spans 13 amino acids. The CDR3 here is CASSASRVWEQYF. DNA for the CDR3: TGTGCCAGCAGCGCCTCGCGGGTATGGGAGCAGTACTTC.

This chain uses TRBV4-2 with TRBJ2-5; the D is unclear. V lost 0 bases to trimming and J lost 5 bases, with 16 bases between them. This CDR3 contains 16 residues. Germline V gene sequence: CDR1 LGHNA, CDR2 YNFKEQ. For the CDR3, the DNA is TGTGCCAGCAGCCAAGATGTTGCTACAAATACGGAGACCCAGTACTTC. It codes for CASSQDVATNTETQYF.

The chain joins TRBV14 to TRBJ1-2; possible D gene TRBD1, 5 bases. This CDR3 region has 13 residues. Germline V CDR1 and CDR2: SGHDN, FVKESK. V was trimmed by 0 bases and J by 11 bases, leaving 13 bases between them. For the CDR3, the DNA is TGTGCCAGCAGCCAAGACCCAGGGAGATCATACACCTTC. The encoded protein is CASSQDPGRSYTF.

The chain carries TRBV19 and TRBJ1-5; D ambiguous. Germline values: CDR1 LNHDA, CDR2 SQIVND (reference sequence). The V and J ends lost 1 base and 0 bases respectively, with 13 bases between them. The CDR3 totals 17 residues. The CDR3 sequence: CASSIGASFYSNQPQHF. In DNA, the CDR3 is TGTGCCAGTAGTATAGGGGCCAGCTTTTATAGCAATCAGCCCCAGCATTTT.

V and J are TRBV5-1 and TRBJ2-7; D is perhaps TRBD2 (6 bases). Germline V CDR1 and CDR2: SGHRS, YFSETQ. The CDR3 extends over 15 amino acids. Trimming took 5 bases from V and 3 from J, leaving 18 bases between them. The CDR3 reads CASRTGSGSFYEQYF. DNA of the CDR3: TGCGCCAGCAGGACCGGTAGCGGATCATTCTACGAGCAGTACTTC.

This chain joins TRBV25-1 and TRBJ2-3, with D perhaps being TRBD1 or TRBD2 (5 bases each). V was shortened by 4 bases and J by 3 bases, with 20 bases between the two germline ends. From germline, CDR1 is MGHDK and CDR2 SYGVNS. The CDR3 loop spans 17 amino acids. This chain's CDR3 is CASSAAGTQFGTDTQYF. The CDR3 nucleotides read TGTGCCAGCAGTGCAGCCGGGACCCAATTTGGAACAGATACGCAGTATTTT.

This rearrangement joins TRBV10-3 to TRBJ2-7, with a tentative D call TRBD1 (6 bases). Trimming removed 10 bases from V and 0 bases from J, with 10 bases in between. The CDR3 sequence is 12 residues long. Germline assignment: CDR1 ENHRY and CDR2 SYGVKD. The CDR3 bases are TGTGCCACCCGGACAGCCTCCTACGAGCAGTACTTC. Its protein product is CATRTASYEQYF.

This chain uses TRBV7-2 with TRBJ2-3, with 10 bases lining up with TRBD2. This CDR3 has 16 residues. CDR1 is SGHTA and CDR2 is FQGNSA in the germline V gene. The V segment lost 5 bases and the J segment 2 bases; nucleotides outside the gene matches: 7. Here the CDR3 DNA reads TGTGCCAGCAGCCGGATAGCGGGAGGATCCACAGATACGCAGTATTTT. As protein: CASSRIAGGSTDTQYF.

The rearrangement uses TRBV5-1 and TRBJ2-1; 9 bases fit TRBD2. This CDR3 has 16 residues. V dropped 5 bases and J dropped 5; count of bases not matched to a gene: 11. Germline-derived CDR1 and CDR2 are SGHRS and YFSETQ. The CDR3 protein is CASRPTLAGLNNEQFF. The CDR3 DNA reads as TGCGCCAGCAGGCCTACCCTAGCGGGACTAAACAATGAGCAGTTCTTC.

The chain carries TRBV6-4 and TRBJ2-1; 9 bases map to TRBD2. Germline CDR1 reads MRHNA; CDR2 reads SNTAGT. The CDR3 is made up of 15 amino acids. J was trimmed by 7 bases and V by 2 bases; bases with no gene match: 6. This CDR3 reads CASSDMAGGMNEQFF. The DNA of the CDR3 is TGTGCCAGCAGTGACATGGCGGGAGGGATGAATGAGCAGTTCTTC.

J is TRBJ2-1 and V is TRBV11-2; 14 bases fit TRBD2. The CDR3 totals 15 residues. With 5 bases clipped from V and 7 bases from J, the junction kept 4 bases outside the gene matches. Per the germline V gene, CDR1 is SGHAT and CDR2 is FQNNGV. CDR3 coding DNA: TGTGCCAGCAGCCTGGGACTAGCGGGAGCGAATGAGCAGTTCTTC. Residues: CASSLGLAGANEQFF.

The chain couples TRBV2 to TRBJ1-6; 10 bases line up with TRBD1. With 4 bases clipped from V and 7 bases from J, the junction kept 4 bases outside the gene matches. The CDR3 is made up of 15 amino acids. The germline CDR1 and CDR2 sequences are SNHLY and FYNNEI. DNA of the CDR3: TGTGCCAGCAGTGCGGGACAGGGGCAGAATTCACCCCTCCACTTT. This gives the protein CASSAGQGQNSPLHF.

V gene TRBV5-1 combines with J gene TRBJ2-5; 8 bases are shared with TRBD2. This CDR3 is 15 amino acids long. Trimming removed 4 bases from V and 2 bases from J; junction bases left unmatched: 7. CDR1 is SGHRS, CDR2 YFSETQ, per germline. CDR3 bases: TGCGCCAGCAGCCCGGGCCAGCGGGGGCAAGAGACCCAGTACTTC. It specifies CASSPGQRGQETQYF. The full variable domain, rest sourced from reference TRBV5-1 and TRBJ2-5, is KAGVTQTPRYLIKTRGQQVTLSCSPISGHRSVSWYQQTPGQGLQFLFEYFSETQRNKGNFPGRFSGRQFSNSRSEMNVSTLELGDSALYLCASSPGQRGQETQYFGPGTRLLVL.

The chain recombines TRBV20-1 with TRBJ2-7, with D uncertain. Germline V gene lookup returns CDR1 DFQATT and CDR2 SNEGSKA (reference sequence). The CDR3 sequence is 11 residues long. V lost 4 bases and J 5 bases, leaving 9 bases between the germline ends. The CDR3 spells CSAKNVDEQYF. The CDR3 DNA reads as TGCAGTGCTAAGAATGTCGACGAGCAGTACTTC.

The CDR3 region is CASSLDARAALNTGELFF. The DNA of the CDR3 is TGTGCCAGCAGCTTAGACGCGAGGGCTGCATTAAACACCGGGGAGCTGTTTTTT. V usage is TRBV7-2 and J usage is TRBJ2-2, with D possibly matching TRBD2 (5 bases). CDR1 is SGHTA and CDR2 is FQGNSA in the germline V gene. This CDR3 is built from 18 residues. V was shortened by 1 base and J by 2 bases, with 17 bases between the two germline ends.

In the case of this clone: This specimen includes other DNA sequences encoding the same CDR3. The chain recombines TRBV19 with TRBJ2-2; the match to TRBD1 covers 7 bases. CDR1 and CDR2 (germline): LNHDA, SQIVND (reference sequence). V trimming: 3 bases; J trimming: 3 bases; junction bases outside the gene matches: 1. The CDR3 consists of 14 residues. For the CDR3, the DNA is TGTGCCAGTAGTATCGGACAGGACACCGGGGAGCTGTTTTTT. It specifies CASSIGQDTGELFF.

This rearrangement joins TRBV10-3 to TRBJ2-1; 11 bases match TRBD2. The junction had 6 bases not matched to a gene; V was cut back by 3 bases and J by 5 bases. The CDR3 extends over 16 amino acids. Per germline, CDR1 ENHRY and CDR2 SYGVKD. The CDR3 here is CAISETSGRGNNEQFF. The CDR3 DNA is TGTGCCATCAGTGAAACTAGCGGGAGAGGAAACAATGAGCAGTTCTTC.

This clone was seen many times. This chain uses TRBV1 with TRBJ2-5; the DNA was not compared with TRBD2, the D call given in the table. TRBV1 is a recognized pseudogene. The CDR3 has 15 amino acids. The CDR3 DNA reads as TGCACCAGCAGCCCGCCCTCTCGTGCGCGAGAGACCCAGTACTTC. Protein product: CTSSPPSRARETQYF.

The CDR3 DNA follows: TGCGCCAGCAGCCGGGACAGGGCGGCCGTTGGGGGCTACACCTTC. Translated, it gives CASSRDRAAVGGYTF. The gene calls are TRBV5-1 and TRBJ1-2, with 9 bases identical to TRBD1. The germline CDR1 and CDR2 sequences are SGHRS and YFSETQ. This CDR3 comprises 15 residues. V shed 4 bases, J shed 8 bases, and the junction held 12 bases outside the gene matches. Variable domain in full (rest from reference TRBV5-1 and TRBJ1-2): KAGVTQTPRYLIKTRGQQVTLSCSPISGHRSVSWYQQTPGQGLQFLFEYFSETQRNKGNFPGRFSGRQFSNSRSEMNVSTLELGDSALYLCASSRDRAAVGGYTFGSGTRLTVV.

The chain has TRBV10-1 and TRBJ2-3; maybe TRBD2 (6 bases). The V end lost 4 bases, the J end lost 8 bases, and 16 bases lay between the germline ends. Looked up from germline, CDR1 is WNHNN and CDR2 is SYGVQD (reference sequence). The CDR3 has 14 amino acids. The CDR3 coding sequence is TGCGCCAGCAGTGGAAACGCGTGGGGAGGTACGCAGTATTTT. This gives the protein CASSGNAWGGTQYF.

The rearrangement links TRBV7-8 to TRBJ1-3; TRBD1 might be the D (6 bases). CDR1 is SGHVS, CDR2 FQNEAQ, per germline. This CDR3 has 17 amino acids. V gave up 4 bases and J gave up 0 bases, with 16 bases separating them. Here the CDR3 reads CASSSRTAWNSGNTIYF. CDR3 coding DNA: TGTGCCAGCAGCTCACGGACAGCCTGGAACTCTGGAAACACCATATATTTT.

The chain carries TRBV6-5 and TRBJ2-7; tentatively, D is TRBD1 or TRBD2 (6 bases each). Trimming cost V 0 bases and J 9 bases, with 15 bases left between them. There are 14 residues in the CDR3. Germline CDR1 and CDR2: MNHEY and SVGAGI. The CDR3 sequence: CASSYSGGRVVQYF. Written as DNA, the CDR3 is TGTGCCAGCAGTTACTCCGGGGGCCGCGTTGTGCAGTACTTC.

This clone has ten or more counts. The chain combines TRBV7-4 with TRBJ2-7; D may correspond to TRBD1 or TRBD2 (5 bases each). This CDR3 is built from 13 residues. Germline V gene data show CDR1 as SGHVT and CDR2 as SQSDAQ. V lost 8 bases, J lost 2 bases, and 13 bases lay in between. CDR3 in DNA: TGTGCCAGCGAGGTTAGGGGACCCTACGAGCAGTACTTC. This gives the protein CASEVRGPYEQYF.

CDR3 nucleotide sequence: TGTGCCAGCAGCCGACCGGGACTACAAGAGACCCAGTACTTC. Translated: CASSRPGLQETQYF. V usage is TRBV7-2 and J usage is TRBJ2-5; the match to TRBD2 covers 7 bases. This CDR3 is 14 amino acids long. V shed 5 bases, J shed 2 bases, and the junction held 5 bases outside the gene matches. Germline V gives CDR1 SGHTA, CDR2 FQGNSA.

V is TRBV5-1 and J is TRBJ2-5; perhaps TRBD2 as D (6 bases). The CDR3 sequence is 16 residues long. V lost 4 bases, J lost 1 base, and 17 bases lay in between. Germline V lookup: CDR1 SGHRS, CDR2 YFSETQ. For the CDR3, the DNA is TGCGCCAGCAGCCCCGGGATAGCGGCCAGCCAAGAGACCCAGTACTTC. Residues: CASSPGIAASQETQYF.

This clone was seen only once. The chain is built from TRBV6-1 and TRBJ1-1; D not resolved. With 0 bases removed from V and 1 base from J, the gap between germline ends came to 6 bases. Germline loops: CDR1 MNHNS, CDR2 SASEGT. There are 14 residues in the CDR3. In nucleotides, the CDR3 is TGTGCCAGCAGTGAAGCGAGGCAGAACACTGAAGCTTTCTTT. It specifies CASSEARQNTEAFF.

The rearrangement joins TRBV10-3 to TRBJ2-3; TRBD2 might be the D (6 bases). V lost 10 bases, J lost 0 bases, and 23 bases lay in between. Germline CDR1 ENHRY, CDR2 SYGVKD. There are 17 residues in the CDR3. CDR3 in amino acids: CATISGGKGASTDTQYF. The CDR3 region has the DNA TGTGCCACCATATCAGGCGGGAAGGGCGCTAGCACAGATACGCAGTATTTT.

The rearrangement links TRBV9 to TRBJ1-6; 7 nucleotides align to TRBD1. Unmatched junction bases numbered 6, after V lost 2 bases and J lost 7 bases. Per germline, CDR1 SGDLS and CDR2 YYNGEE. The CDR3 length is 15 residues. CDR3 amino acids: CASSVSGQINSPLHF. In nucleotides, the CDR3 is TGTGCCAGCAGCGTCTCGGGACAGATAAATTCACCCCTCCACTTT. The variable domain in full, completed from reference TRBV9 and TRBJ1-6, reads DSGVTQTPKHLITATGQRVTLRCSPRSGDLSVYWYQQSLDQGLQFLIQYYNGEERAKGNILERFSAQQFPDLHSELNLSSLELGDSALYFCASSVSGQINSPLHFGNGTRLTVT.

The chain recombines TRBV27 with TRBJ1-3; D might be TRBD1 (5 bases). Trimming removed 3 bases from V and 4 bases from J, with 7 bases in between. Germline V CDR1 and CDR2: MNHEY, SMNVEV (reference sequence). CDR3 size: 13 residues. In DNA, the CDR3 is TGTGCCAGCAGTTTCGCAGGGGGAAACACCATATATTTT. Translated: CASSFAGGNTIYF.